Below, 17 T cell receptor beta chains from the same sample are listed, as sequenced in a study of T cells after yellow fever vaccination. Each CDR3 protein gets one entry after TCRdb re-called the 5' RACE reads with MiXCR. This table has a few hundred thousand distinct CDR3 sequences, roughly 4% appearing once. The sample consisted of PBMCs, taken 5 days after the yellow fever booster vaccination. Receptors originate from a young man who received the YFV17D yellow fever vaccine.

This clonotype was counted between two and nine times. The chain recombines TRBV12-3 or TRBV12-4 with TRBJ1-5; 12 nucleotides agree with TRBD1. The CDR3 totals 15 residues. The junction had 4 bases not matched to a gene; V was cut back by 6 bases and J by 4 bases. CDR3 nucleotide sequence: TGTGCCAGCAGGGTGGGACAGGGGGCTAATCAGCCCCAGCATTTT. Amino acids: CASRVGQGANQPQHF.

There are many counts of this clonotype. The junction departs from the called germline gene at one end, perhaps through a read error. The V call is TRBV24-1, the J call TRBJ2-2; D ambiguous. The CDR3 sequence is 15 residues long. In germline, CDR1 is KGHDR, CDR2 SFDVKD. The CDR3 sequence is CATSDARTNTGELFF. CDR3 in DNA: TGTGCCACCAGTGATGCCCGCACGAATACCGGGGAGCTGTTTTTT.

The CDR3 sequence is CASSPLGGRTNSGNTIYF. CDR3 coding DNA: TGTGCCAGCAGCCCACTTGGTGGGCGTACTAACTCTGGAAACACCATATATTTT. The chain combines TRBV7-2 with TRBJ1-3; D is unresolved. Trimming stripped 5 bases from V and 0 bases from J, with 20 bases between. Germline V gives CDR1 SGHTA, CDR2 FQGNSA. The CDR3 loop spans 18 amino acids.

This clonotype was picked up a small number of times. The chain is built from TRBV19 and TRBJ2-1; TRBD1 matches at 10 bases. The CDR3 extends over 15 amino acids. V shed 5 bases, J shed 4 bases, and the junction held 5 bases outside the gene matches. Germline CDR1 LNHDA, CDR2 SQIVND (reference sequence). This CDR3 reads CASSLTGGVYNEQFF. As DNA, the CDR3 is TGTGCCAGTAGTTTGACAGGGGGCGTATACAATGAGCAGTTCTTC.

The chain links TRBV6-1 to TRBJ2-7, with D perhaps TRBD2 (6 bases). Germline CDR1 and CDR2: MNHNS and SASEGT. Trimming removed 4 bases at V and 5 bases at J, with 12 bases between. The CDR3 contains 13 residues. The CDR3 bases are TGTGCCAGCAGTGGAGTGGGGGGTAACGAGCAGTACGTC. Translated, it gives CASSGVGGNEQYV.

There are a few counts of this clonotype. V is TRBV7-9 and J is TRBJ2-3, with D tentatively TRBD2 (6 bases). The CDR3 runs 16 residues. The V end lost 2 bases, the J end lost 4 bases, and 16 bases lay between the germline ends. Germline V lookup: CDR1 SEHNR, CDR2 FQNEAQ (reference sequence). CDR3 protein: CASSLSPASVPDTQYF. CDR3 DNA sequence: TGTGCCAGCAGCTTAAGTCCGGCTAGCGTCCCAGATACGCAGTATTTT. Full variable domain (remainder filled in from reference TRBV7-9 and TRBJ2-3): DTGVSQNPRHKITKRGQNVTFRCDPISEHNRLYWYRQTLGQGPEFLTYFQNEAQLEKSRLLSDRFSAERPKGSFSTLEIQRTEQGDSAMYLCASSLSPASVPDTQYFGPGTRLTVL.

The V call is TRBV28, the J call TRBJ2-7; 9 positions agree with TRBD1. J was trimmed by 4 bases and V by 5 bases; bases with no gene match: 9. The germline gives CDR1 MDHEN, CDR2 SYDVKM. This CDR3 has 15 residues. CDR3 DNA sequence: TGTGCCAGCAGTCGCGGACAGGGGTTTTTATACGAGCAGTACGTC. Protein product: CASSRGQGFLYEQYV.

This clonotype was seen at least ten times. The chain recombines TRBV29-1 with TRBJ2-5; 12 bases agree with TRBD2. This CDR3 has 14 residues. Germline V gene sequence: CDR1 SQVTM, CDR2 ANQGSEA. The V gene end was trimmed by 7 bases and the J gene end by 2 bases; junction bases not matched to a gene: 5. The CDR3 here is CSGLAGVTQETQYF. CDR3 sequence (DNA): TGCAGCGGACTAGCGGGGGTTACACAAGAGACCCAGTACTTC.

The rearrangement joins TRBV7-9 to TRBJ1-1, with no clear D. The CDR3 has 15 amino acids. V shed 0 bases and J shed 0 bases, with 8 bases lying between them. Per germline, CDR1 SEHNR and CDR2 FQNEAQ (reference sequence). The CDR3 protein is CASSLAKGVNTEAFF. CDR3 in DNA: TGTGCCAGCAGCTTAGCTAAGGGAGTGAACACTGAAGCTTTCTTT.

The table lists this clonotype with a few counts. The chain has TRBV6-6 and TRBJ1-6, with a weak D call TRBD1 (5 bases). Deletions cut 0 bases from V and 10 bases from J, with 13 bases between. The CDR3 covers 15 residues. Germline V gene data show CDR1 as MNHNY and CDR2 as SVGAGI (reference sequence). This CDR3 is CASSYSAGTGSPLHF. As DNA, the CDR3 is TGTGCCAGCAGTTACTCTGCCGGGACGGGCTCACCCCTCCACTTT.

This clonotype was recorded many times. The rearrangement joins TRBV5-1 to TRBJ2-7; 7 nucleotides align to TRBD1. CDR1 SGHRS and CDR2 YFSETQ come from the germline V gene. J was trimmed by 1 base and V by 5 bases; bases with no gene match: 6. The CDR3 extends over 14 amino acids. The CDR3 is CASRVRDSSYEQYF. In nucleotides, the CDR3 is TGCGCCAGCAGAGTAAGGGACAGTTCCTACGAGCAGTACTTC.

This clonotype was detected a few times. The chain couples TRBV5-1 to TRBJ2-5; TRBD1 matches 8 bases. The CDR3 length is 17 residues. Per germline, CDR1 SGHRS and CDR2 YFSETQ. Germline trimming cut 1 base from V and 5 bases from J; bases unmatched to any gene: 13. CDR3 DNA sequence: TGCGCCAGCAGCTTGATGGCAGGGGGCCTCATAGGGGAGACCCAGTACTTC. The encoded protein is CASSLMAGGLIGETQYF. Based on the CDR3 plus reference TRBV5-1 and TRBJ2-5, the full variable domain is KAGVTQTPRYLIKTRGQQVTLSCSPISGHRSVSWYQQTPGQGLQFLFEYFSETQRNKGNFPGRFSGRQFSNSRSEMNVSTLELGDSALYLCASSLMAGGLIGETQYFGPGTRLLVL.

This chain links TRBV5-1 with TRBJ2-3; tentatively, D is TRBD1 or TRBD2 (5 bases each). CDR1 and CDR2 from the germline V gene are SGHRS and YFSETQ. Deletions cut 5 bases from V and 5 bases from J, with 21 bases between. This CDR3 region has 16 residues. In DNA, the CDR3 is TGCGCCAGCAGGCAGACCGGGACCAGGCGGAGAGATACGCAGTATTTT. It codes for CASRQTGTRRRDTQYF.

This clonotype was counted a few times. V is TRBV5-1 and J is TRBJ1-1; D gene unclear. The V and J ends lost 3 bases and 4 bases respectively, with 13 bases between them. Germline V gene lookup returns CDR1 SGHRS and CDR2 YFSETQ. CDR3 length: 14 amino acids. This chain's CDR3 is CASSSFGRSTEAFF. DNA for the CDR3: TGCGCCAGCAGCTCGTTCGGGCGCAGCACTGAAGCTTTCTTT.

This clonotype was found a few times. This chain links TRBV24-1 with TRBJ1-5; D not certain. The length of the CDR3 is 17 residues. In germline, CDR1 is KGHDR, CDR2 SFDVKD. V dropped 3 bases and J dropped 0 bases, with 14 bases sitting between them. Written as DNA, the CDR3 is TGTGCCACCAGTGATCCCAACAGAACCTATAGCAATCAGCCCCAGCATTTT. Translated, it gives CATSDPNRTYSNQPQHF.

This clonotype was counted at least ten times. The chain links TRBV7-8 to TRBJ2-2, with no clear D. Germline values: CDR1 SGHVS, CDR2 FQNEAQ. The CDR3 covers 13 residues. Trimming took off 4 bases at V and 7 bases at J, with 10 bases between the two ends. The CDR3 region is CASSSNLSGELFF. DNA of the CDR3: TGTGCCAGCAGCTCCAACCTAAGCGGGGAGCTGTTTTTT.

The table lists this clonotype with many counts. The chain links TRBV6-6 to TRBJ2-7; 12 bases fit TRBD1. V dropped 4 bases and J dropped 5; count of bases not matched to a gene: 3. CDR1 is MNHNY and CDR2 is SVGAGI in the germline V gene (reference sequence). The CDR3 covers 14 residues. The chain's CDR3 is CASSWGQGADEQYF. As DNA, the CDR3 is TGTGCCAGCAGTTGGGGACAGGGGGCCGACGAGCAGTACTTC.